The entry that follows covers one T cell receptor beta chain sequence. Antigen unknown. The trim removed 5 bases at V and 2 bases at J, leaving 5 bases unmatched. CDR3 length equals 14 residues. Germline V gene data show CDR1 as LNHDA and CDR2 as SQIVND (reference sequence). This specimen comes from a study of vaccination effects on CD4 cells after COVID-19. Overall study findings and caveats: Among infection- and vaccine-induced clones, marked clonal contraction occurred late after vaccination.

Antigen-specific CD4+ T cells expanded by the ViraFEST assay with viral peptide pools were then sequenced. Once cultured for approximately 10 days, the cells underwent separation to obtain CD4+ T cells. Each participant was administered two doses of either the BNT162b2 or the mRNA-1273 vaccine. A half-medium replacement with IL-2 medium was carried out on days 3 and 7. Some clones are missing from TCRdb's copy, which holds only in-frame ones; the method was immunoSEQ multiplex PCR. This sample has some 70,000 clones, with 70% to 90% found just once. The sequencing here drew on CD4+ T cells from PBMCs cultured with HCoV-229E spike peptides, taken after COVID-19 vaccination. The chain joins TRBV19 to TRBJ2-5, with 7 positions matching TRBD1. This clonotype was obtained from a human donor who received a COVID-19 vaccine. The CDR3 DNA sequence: TGTGCCAGTAGTTTGGACAGGTGGCAAGAGACCCAGTACTTC. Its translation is CASSLDRWQETQYF.